This TCR beta chain was sequenced in a study of CD8+ T cells in alopecia areata. Study findings and constraints: Scalp clonality and expanded CD8+ clones among the top 100 showed significant decreases with tofacitinib.

The CDR3 has 13 amino acids. The germline V and J ends were trimmed by 3 bases and 6 bases, with 11 bases remaining between them. The germline V gene has CDR1 LNHNV and CDR2 YYDKDF (reference sequence). The sample holds a few counts of this clone. As yet, its antigen is unknown. Isolated RNA was reverse transcribed into cDNA used as the sequencing template. The data were produced by immunoSEQ multiplex PCR, yet TCRdb's version contains in-frame clones alone and is incomplete. The sample consists of 80,000 or so clones, around 65% of them appearing once. Treatment denoted: oral pan-JAK inhibitor, 5-10 mg twice daily. Isolation of CD4+ and CD8+ T cells from PBMCs was achieved by sorting.

J is TRBJ1-2 and V is TRBV15; D not resolved. The starting material was CD8+ T cells sorted from blood, obtained at week 24, from a patient treated with tofacitinib. The receptor's source is a human donor with alopecia areata. The CDR3, as DNA: TGTGCCACCAGCAGGCGTGGTACGGATGGCTACACCTTC. This gives the protein CATSRRGTDGYTF.